This T cell receptor (beta chain) stems from a study of PD-L1 blockade in urothelial cancer. Study-level information: Males with bladder-origin urothelial cancer constituted about 85% of the 29 patients. Blood gave a median 141,255 T cells.

The assay was immunoSEQ multiplex PCR, and TCRdb's table has in-frame clones only and misses some. The sample has tens of thousands of clones, roughly 80% seen once; the top ten hold around 2.5%. Germline CDR1 and CDR2: WNHNN and SYGVQD (reference sequence). The CDR3 extends over 13 amino acids. V shed 4 bases and J shed 8 bases, with 13 bases lying between them. The receptor's source is a man in his 70s with urothelial cancer. Sequenced here: PBMCs, sampled around atezolizumab (anti-PD-L1) treatment. The genes are TRBV10-1 and TRBJ2-3; D is uncertain. CDR3 amino acids: CASSANSYTTQYF. The CDR3 nucleotides are TGCGCCAGCAGTGCGAACAGCTACACTACGCAGTATTTT.